This TCR beta chain was obtained from a study of blood T cell repertoires in COVID-19. Across the whole study: Acute-phase and convalescent COVID-19 samples originated in the United States, Italy and Spain.

Here immunoSEQ multiplex PCR was the method, and the copy in TCRdb shows in-frame clones only, minus some. This sample carries 120,000 or so clones, roughly 90% of them seen once, and the ten largest clones take 6% to 8.5%. CDR3 length: 13 residues. Germline loops: CDR1 SQVTM, CDR2 ANQGSEA. Losses at the gene ends were 5 bases for V and 1 base for J; bases not matched to a gene: 2. The gene calls are TRBV29-1 and TRBJ1-5, with 7 nucleotides matching TRBD1. Sequences were obtained from peripheral blood. The clonotype comes from a man aged 45-65 years with acute or convalescent COVID-19. The CDR3 spells CSVKTGSNQPQHF. In DNA form, the CDR3 reads TGCAGCGTTAAGACAGGGAGCAATCAGCCCCAGCATTTT.